This TCR beta chain is from a study of shared clonotypes between healthy human individuals. Overall study results and limits: How much donors shared clonotypes was expected to be affected by sequencing depth.

This clone has a handful of counts. Antigen specificity is unknown. CDR1 is SGHTA and CDR2 is FQGTGA in the germline V gene. The CDR3 is 15 amino acids. V lost 1 base and J 4 bases, leaving 13 bases between the germline ends. Methods used by the authors: Because ImmunoSEQ provided only junction sequences with no quality scores, the filtering differed. TCRdb's copy holds only in-frame clones and misses some; the assay was immunoSEQ multiplex PCR. V, J and clone size derive from that table, while D and trimming were established from the DNA sequence. The data hold about 1 million clones, with around 76% observed a single time.

This clonotype originated in a man younger than 35 in good health. Sequenced sample: memory CD4+ T cells sorted from blood. Specified subset: CD45RA-negative fraction. The V call is TRBV7-3, the J call TRBJ2-5; a possible D gene is TRBD2 (5 bases). In DNA form, the CDR3 reads TGTGCCAGCAGCTTAAATCCGGGGATGGGAGAGACCCAGTACTTC. Its translation: CASSLNPGMGETQYF.